This T cell receptor beta chain was identified in a study of T cell repertoires in cytomegalovirus infection. TCRdb fed the reads into MiXCR, producing one record per CDR3 protein. The repertoire consists of about 300,000 distinct CDR3 sequences, with roughly 24% occurring once and the leading ten covering approximately 15%. Per the germline V gene, CDR1 is DFQATT and CDR2 is SNEGSKA (reference sequence). This CDR3 spans 13 amino acids. V trimming: 3 bases; J trimming: 4 bases; junction bases outside the gene matches: 3. Sequenced material: PBMCs. This TCR derives from a human donor in good health (CMV status not recorded). Some clones in this sample may be carry-over from other donors' samples. The chain carries TRBV20-1 and TRBJ2-3; 8 bases match TRBD2. CDR3 residues: CSASSGVSDTQYF. The CDR3 DNA follows: TGCAGTGCTAGTAGCGGGGTCTCAGATACGCAGTATTTT.